The 5 T cell receptor beta chains reported below all come from one sample, sequenced in a study of cytomegalovirus exposure and HLA in healthy donors. TCRdb's copy holds only in-frame clones and misses some; the assay was immunoSEQ multiplex PCR. The sample shows around 61,000 clones, nearly 95% of them seen only once. The sample consisted of PBMCs. The receptors come from a man between 18 and 35 years old in good health and CMV-seropositive.

The chain is built from TRBV27 and TRBJ1-1; possible D gene TRBD1, 6 bases. V shed 4 bases and J shed 1 base, with 10 bases lying between them. The CDR3 has 14 amino acids. Per germline, CDR1 MNHEY and CDR2 SMNVEV (reference sequence). CDR3 in DNA: TGTGCCAGCAGTTACCAGGGGTCGAACACTGAAGCTTTCTTT. Translated: CASSYQGSNTEAFF.

The chain uses TRBV6-4 and TRBJ2-3, with 8 bases fitting TRBD1. There are 16 residues in the CDR3. Trimming took 0 bases from V and 1 from J; bases not matched to a gene: 3. Germline V gene data show CDR1 as MRHNA and CDR2 as SNTAGT. The CDR3 reads CASSDSPGQGTDTQYF. Written as DNA, the CDR3 is TGTGCCAGCAGTGACTCGCCGGGACAGGGCACAGATACGCAGTATTTT.

The V call is TRBV5-6, the J call TRBJ1-5, with D hard to call. Trimming shortened V by 3 bases and J by 6 bases, and 22 bases separated the two germline ends. Germline CDR1 and CDR2: SGHDT and YYEEEE. This CDR3 comprises 17 residues. CDR3: CASSSPAAEEALQPQHF. CDR3 nucleotide sequence: TGTGCCAGCAGCTCACCCGCGGCGGAGGAAGCCCTTCAGCCCCAGCATTTT.

The chain couples TRBV30 to TRBJ2-5, with TRBD2 matching 11 bases. The germline CDR1 and CDR2 sequences are GTSNPN and SVGIG (reference sequence). This CDR3 region has 16 residues. The trim removed 2 bases at V and 5 bases at J, leaving 10 bases unmatched. CDR3 amino acids: CAWSLPIAGGPETQYF. The CDR3 DNA reads TGTGCCTGGAGTTTGCCTATAGCGGGAGGGCCTGAGACCCAGTACTTC. Full variable domain (outside the CDR3, taken from reference TRBV30 and TRBJ2-5): SQTIHQWPATLVQPVGSPLSLECTVEGTSNPNLYWYRQAAGRGLQLLFYSVGIGQISSEVPQNLSASRPQDRQFILSSKKLLLSDSGFYLCAWSLPIAGGPETQYFGPGTRLLVL.

J is TRBJ1-2 and V is TRBV28; D call uncertain. This CDR3 has 14 amino acids. Per the germline V gene, CDR1 is MDHEN and CDR2 is SYDVKM. The V end lost 6 bases, the J end lost 12 bases, and 23 bases lay between the germline ends. The CDR3 bases are TGTGCCAGCAGGCGAGGGCCCGCTTATAACGTAGACACCTTC. As protein: CASRRGPAYNVDTF.